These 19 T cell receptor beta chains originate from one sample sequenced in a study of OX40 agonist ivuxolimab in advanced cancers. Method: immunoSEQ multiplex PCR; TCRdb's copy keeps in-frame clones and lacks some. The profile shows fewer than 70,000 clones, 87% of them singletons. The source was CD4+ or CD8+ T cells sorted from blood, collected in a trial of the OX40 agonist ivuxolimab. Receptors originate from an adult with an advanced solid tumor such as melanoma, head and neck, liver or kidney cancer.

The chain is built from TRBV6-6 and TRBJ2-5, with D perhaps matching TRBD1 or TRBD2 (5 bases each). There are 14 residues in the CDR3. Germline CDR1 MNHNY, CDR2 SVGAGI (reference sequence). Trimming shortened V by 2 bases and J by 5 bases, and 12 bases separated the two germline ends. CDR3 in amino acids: CASSYPGRGETQYF. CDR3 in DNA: TGTGCCAGCAGTTACCCAGGGCGAGGGGAGACCCAGTACTTC.

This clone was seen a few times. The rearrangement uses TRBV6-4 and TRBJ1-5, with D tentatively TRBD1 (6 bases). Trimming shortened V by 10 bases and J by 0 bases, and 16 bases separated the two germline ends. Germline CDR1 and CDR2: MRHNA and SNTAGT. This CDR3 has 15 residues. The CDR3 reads CATRMDSFSNQPQHF. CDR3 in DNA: TGTGCCACTCGAATGGACAGCTTTAGCAATCAGCCCCAGCATTTT.

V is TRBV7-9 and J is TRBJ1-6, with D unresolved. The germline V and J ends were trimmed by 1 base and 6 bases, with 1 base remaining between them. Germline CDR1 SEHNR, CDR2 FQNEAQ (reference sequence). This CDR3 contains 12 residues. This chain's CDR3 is CASSLVNSPLHF. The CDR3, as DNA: TGTGCCAGCAGCTTAGTTAATTCACCCCTCCACTTT.

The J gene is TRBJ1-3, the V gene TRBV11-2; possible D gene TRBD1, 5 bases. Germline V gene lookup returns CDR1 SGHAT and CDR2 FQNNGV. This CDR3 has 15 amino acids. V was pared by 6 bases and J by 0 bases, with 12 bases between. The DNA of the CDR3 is TGTGCCAGCAGTCCGAGACAGTCCTCTGGAAACACCATATATTTT. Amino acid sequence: CASSPRQSSGNTIYF.

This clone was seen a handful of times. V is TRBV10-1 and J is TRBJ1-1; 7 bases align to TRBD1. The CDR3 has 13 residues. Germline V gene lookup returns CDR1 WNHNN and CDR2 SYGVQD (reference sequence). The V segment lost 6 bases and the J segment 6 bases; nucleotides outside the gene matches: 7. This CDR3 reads CASSHRGGPEAFF. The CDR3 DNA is TGCGCCAGCAGCCACAGGGGAGGGCCTGAAGCTTTCTTT.

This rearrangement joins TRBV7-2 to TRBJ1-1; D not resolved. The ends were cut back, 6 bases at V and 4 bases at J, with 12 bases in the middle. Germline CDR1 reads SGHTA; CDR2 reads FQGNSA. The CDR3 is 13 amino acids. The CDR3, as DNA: TGTGCCAGCAGTTCCGGGCGAGGCACTGAAGCTTTCTTT. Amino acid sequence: CASSSGRGTEAFF.

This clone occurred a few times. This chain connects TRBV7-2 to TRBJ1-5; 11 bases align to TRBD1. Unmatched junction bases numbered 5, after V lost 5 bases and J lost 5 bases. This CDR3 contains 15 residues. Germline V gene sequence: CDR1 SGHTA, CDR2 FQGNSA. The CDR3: CASSPGQGAYQPQHF. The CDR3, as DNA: TGTGCCAGCAGCCCCGGACAGGGGGCTTATCAGCCCCAGCATTTT.

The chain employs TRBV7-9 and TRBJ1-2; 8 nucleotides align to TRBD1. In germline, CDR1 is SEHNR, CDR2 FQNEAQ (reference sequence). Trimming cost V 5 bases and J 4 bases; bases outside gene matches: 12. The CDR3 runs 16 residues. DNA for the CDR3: TGTGCCAGCAGCCAAGGGAATGCAGGGGGCGGCTATGGCTACACCTTC. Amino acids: CASSQGNAGGGYGYTF.

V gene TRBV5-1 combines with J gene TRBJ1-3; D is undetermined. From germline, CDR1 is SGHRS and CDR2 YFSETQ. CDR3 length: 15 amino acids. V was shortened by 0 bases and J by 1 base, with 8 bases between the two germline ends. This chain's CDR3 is CASSLALGSGNTIYF. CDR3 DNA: TGCGCCAGCAGCTTGGCCCTGGGTTCTGGAAACACCATATATTTT.

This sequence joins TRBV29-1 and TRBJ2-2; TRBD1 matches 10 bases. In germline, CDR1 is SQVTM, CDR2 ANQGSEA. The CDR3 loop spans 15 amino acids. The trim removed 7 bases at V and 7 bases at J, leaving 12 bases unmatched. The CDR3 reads CSGSRGDRGNGELFF. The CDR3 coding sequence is TGCAGCGGTTCGAGAGGGGACAGGGGCAACGGGGAGCTGTTTTTT.

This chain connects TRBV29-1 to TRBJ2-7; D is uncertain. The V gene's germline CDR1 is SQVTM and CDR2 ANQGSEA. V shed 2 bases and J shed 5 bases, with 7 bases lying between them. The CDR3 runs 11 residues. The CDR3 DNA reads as TGCAGCGTTGAAAGGTCCCACGAGCAGTACTTC. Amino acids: CSVERSHEQYF.

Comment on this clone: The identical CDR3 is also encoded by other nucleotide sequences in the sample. This CDR3 is CASSPRRTEAFF. In nucleotides, the CDR3 is TGTGCCAGCAGCCCACGGCGGACTGAAGCTTTCTTT. The chain has TRBV11-2 and TRBJ1-1; D remains ambiguous. The germline CDR1 and CDR2 sequences are SGHAT and FQNNGV. This CDR3 spans 12 amino acids. Trimming left V 5 bases short and J 5 bases short, with 9 bases between. Supplemented by reference TRBV11-2 and TRBJ1-1, the full variable domain reads EAGVAQSPRYKIIEKRQSVAFWCNPISGHATLYWYQQILGQGPKLLIQFQNNGVVDDSQLPKDRFSAERLKGVDSTLKIQPAKLEDSAVYLCASSPRRTEAFFGQGTRLTVV.

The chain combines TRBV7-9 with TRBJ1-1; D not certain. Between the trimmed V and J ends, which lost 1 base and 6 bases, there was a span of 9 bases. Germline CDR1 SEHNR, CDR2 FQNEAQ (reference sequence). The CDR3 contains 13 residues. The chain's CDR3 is CASSLGRDAEAFF. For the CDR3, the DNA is TGTGCCAGCAGCTTAGGACGCGACGCTGAAGCTTTCTTT.

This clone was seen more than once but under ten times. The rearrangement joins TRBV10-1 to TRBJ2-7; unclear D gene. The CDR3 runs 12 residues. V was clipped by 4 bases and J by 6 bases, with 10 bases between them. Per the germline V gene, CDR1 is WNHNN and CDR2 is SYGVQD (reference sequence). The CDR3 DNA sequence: TGCGCCAGCAGTGTCCGGTTGGTCGAGCAGTACTTC. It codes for CASSVRLVEQYF.

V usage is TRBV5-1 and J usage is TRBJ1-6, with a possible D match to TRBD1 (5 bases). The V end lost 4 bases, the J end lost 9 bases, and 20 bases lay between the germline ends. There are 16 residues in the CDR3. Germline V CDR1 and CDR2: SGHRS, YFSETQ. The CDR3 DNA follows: TGCGCCAGCAGCACCGGGACCCACTTAGCCATTTCACCCCTCCACTTT. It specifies CASSTGTHLAISPLHF.

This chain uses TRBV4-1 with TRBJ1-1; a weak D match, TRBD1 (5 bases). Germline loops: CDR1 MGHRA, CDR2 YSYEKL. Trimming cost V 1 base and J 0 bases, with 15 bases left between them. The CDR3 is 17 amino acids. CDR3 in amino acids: CASSQVPPGTVNTEAFF. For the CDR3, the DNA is TGCGCCAGCAGCCAAGTCCCTCCCGGGACCGTGAACACTGAAGCTTTCTTT.

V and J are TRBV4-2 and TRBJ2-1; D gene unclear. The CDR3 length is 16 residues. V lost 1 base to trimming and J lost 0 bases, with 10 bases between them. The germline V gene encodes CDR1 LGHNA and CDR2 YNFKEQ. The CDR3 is CASSQGAVTSYNEQFF. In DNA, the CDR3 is TGTGCCAGCAGCCAAGGCGCGGTTACCTCCTACAATGAGCAGTTCTTC.

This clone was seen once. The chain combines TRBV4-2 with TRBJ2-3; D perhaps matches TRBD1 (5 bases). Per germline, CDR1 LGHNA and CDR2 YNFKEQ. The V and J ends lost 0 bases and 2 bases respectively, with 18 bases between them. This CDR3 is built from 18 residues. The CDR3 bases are TGTGCCAGCAGCCAAGACTCGACAGTTGGTGGGTCCACAGATACGCAGTATTTT. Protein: CASSQDSTVGGSTDTQYF.

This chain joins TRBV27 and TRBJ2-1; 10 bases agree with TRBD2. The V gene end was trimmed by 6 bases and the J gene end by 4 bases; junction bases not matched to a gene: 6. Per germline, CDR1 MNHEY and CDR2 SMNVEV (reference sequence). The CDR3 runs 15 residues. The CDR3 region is CASRPSSGGYNEQFF. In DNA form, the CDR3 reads TGTGCCAGCAGACCGTCTAGCGGGGGATACAATGAGCAGTTCTTC.